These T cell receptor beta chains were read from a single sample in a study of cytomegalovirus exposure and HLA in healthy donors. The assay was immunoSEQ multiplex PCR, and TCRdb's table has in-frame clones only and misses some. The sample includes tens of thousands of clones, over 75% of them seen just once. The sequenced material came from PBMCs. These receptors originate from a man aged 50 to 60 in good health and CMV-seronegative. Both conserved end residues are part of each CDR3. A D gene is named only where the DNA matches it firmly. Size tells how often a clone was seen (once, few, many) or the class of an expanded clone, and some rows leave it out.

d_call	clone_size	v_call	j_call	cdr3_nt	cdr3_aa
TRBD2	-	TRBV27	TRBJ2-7	TGTGCCAGCAGCCTGCTAGGACTAGGGACCTACGAGCAGTACTTC	CASSLLGLGTYEQYF
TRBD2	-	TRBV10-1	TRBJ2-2	TGCGCCAGCAGTGGAGACTCTTTGCGGAGCGGGAGACCGGACACCGGGGAGCTGTTTTTT	CASSGDSLRSGRPDTGELFF
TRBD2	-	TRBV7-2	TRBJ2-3	TGTGCCAGCAGTTTCCTCACTGCGGGAGCGGGCACAGATACGCAGTATTTT	CASSFLTAGAGTDTQYF
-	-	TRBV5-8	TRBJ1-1	TGTGCCAGCAGCTTGTTCGGAGGGAACACTGAAGCTTTCTTT	CASSLFGGNTEAFF
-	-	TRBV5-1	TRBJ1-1	TGCGCCAGCAGCTTGGAGGGGGTGGGAACTGAAGCTTTCTTT	CASSLEGVGTEAFF
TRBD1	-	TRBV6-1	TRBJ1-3	TGTGCCAGCAGCGGCACAGGGGAGCCTGGAAACACCATATATTTT	CASSGTGEPGNTIYF
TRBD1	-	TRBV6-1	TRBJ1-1	TGTGCCAGCCCCCGGAGTCAGGGGGCAACTGAAGCTTTCTTT	CASPRSQGATEAFF
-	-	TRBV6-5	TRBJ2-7	TGTGCCAGCAGTGAAAATACAGGTTACGAGCAGTACTTC	CASSENTGYEQYF
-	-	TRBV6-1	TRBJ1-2	TGTGCCAGCAGTGAAGCGCTTCGGGGGAGGAGCTATGGCTACACCTTC	CASSEALRGRSYGYTF
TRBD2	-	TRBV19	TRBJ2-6	TGTGCCAGTAGTATCGGGAGGGCGTGGGGGGCCAACGTCCTGACTTTC	CASSIGRAWGANVLTF
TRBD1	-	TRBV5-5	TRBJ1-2	TGTGCCAGCAGCTCGTCCGGGACAGGCCGCGGTGGCTACACCTTC	CASSSSGTGRGGYTF
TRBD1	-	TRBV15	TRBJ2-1	TGTGCCACTGGCTTTGGGGACAGCTACAATGAGCAGTTCTTC	CATGFGDSYNEQFF
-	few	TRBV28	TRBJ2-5	TGTGCCAGCGGAGGCCAAGAGACCCAGTACTTC	CASGGQETQYF
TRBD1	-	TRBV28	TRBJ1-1	TGTGCCAGCAGTTTGAAGGGGACAGGGGGCTTGGCTTTCTTT	CASSLKGTGGLAFF
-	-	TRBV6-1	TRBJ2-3	TGTGCCAGCAGCACTAGAAGCCGCACAGATACGCAGTATTTT	CASSTRSRTDTQYF
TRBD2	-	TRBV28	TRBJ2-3	TGTGCCAGCAGTTCCTTTGGGCTAGCGGGGGATACAGATACGCAGTATTTT	CASSSFGLAGDTDTQYF
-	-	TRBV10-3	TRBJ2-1	TGTGCCATCAGTGAGTCAGCCTCCTCGGGTGAGCAGTTCTTC	CAISESASSGEQFF
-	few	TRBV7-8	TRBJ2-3	TGTGCCAGCAGCTTAGGGGAACTAGTCCGATCTAGCACAGATACGCAGTATTTT	CASSLGELVRSSTDTQYF
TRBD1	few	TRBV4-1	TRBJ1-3	TGCGCCAGCAGCTCCCTGGTAGCGGGGACAGGGAGAGGAAACACCATATATTTT	CASSSLVAGTGRGNTIYF
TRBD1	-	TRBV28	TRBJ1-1	TGTGCCAGCAGTTTATTGACAGGGGGAATGAACACTGAAGCTTTCTTT	CASSLLTGGMNTEAFF
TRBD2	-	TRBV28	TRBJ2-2	TGTGCCAGCACCCGGGGGGGTCACACCGGGGAGCTGTTTTTT	CASTRGGHTGELFF
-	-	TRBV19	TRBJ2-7	TGTGCCAGTAGTATATACTATGGCGGGGCTGATTCCTACGAGCAGTACTTC	CASSIYYGGADSYEQYF
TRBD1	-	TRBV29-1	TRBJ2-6	TGCAGCGTGGGACAGGGGACTGGGGCCAACGTCCTGACTTTC	CSVGQGTGANVLTF
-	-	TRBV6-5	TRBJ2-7	TGTGCCAGTCGGGGTAGCCGCGCGTTATACGAGCAGTACTTC	CASRGSRALYEQYF
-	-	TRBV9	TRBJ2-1	TGTGCCAGCAGCCTTCGAGATACGCGTAACTCCTACAATGAGCAGTTCTTC	CASSLRDTRNSYNEQFF
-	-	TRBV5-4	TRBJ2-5	TGTGCCAGCAGCGGGGGCGGTGAAGAGACCCAGTACTTC	CASSGGGEETQYF
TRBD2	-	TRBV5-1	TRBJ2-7	TGCGCCAGCAGCTTGGAGGGCCAAGCGGGAGAGCAGTACTTC	CASSLEGQAGEQYF
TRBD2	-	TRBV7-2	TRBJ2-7	TGTGCCAGCAGCTTAAAGGTAGCGGGAGGCTACGAGCAGTACTTC	CASSLKVAGGYEQYF
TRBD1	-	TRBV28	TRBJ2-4	TGTGCCTCAGGGGGCTATAACAAAAACATTCAGTACTTC	CASGGYNKNIQYF
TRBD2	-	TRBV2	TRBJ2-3	TGTGCCAGCAAGGCGGGAGGCGCAGATACGCAGTATTTT	CASKAGGADTQYF
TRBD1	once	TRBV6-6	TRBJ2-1	TGTGCCAGCAGGAGACAGGGGGCAATTGAGCAGTTCTTC	CASRRQGAIEQFF
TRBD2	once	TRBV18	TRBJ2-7	TGTGCCAGCTCACCGGTCGGCGGGAGGGCTTTGGACGAGCAGTACTTC	CASSPVGGRALDEQYF
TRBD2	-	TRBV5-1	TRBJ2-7	TGCGCCAGCAGGGCCGGGACTACCTCCTACGAGCAGTACTTC	CASRAGTTSYEQYF
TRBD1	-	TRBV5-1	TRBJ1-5	TGCGCCAGCAGCAGGACAGGGCAAAGCAATCAGCCCCAGCATTTT	CASSRTGQSNQPQHF
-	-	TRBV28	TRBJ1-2	TGTGCCAGCCAGGGTTATGGCTACACCTTC	CASQGYGYTF
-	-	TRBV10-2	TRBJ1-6	TGCGCCAGCAGTGAGTCTGGGGGGGCAGGTAATTCACCCCTCCACTTT	CASSESGGAGNSPLHF
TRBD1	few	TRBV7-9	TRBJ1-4	TGTGCCAGCAGCGAGGGGGGTACCGGGACAGAAGATGAAAAACTGTTTTTT	CASSEGGTGTEDEKLFF
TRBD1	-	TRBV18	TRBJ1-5	TGTGCCAGCTCCGGACAGGAAAATCAGCCCCAGCATTTT	CASSGQENQPQHF
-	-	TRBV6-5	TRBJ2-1	TGTGCCAGCGGGACTGTCCAAAATGAGCAGTTCTTC	CASGTVQNEQFF
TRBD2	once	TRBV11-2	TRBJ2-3	TGTGCCAGCAGGTTAGAGGGACTAGCGGGAATCGGCACAGATACGCAGTATTTT	CASRLEGLAGIGTDTQYF
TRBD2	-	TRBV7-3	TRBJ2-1	TGTGCCAGCAGCCCTCAGCCTAGCGGGTCAAATGAGCAGTTCTTC	CASSPQPSGSNEQFF
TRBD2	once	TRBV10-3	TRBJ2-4	TGTGCCATCAGTGAGTCGCGGGGGGAAGCCAAAAACATTCAGTACTTC	CAISESRGEAKNIQYF
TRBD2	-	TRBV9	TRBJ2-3	TGTGCCAGCAGCCCTAGCGGGAGGGGCACAGATACGCAGTATTTT	CASSPSGRGTDTQYF
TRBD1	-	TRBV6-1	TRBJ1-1	TGTGCCAGCACCTCGGACAGGGTAGGTGAAGCTTTCTTT	CASTSDRVGEAFF
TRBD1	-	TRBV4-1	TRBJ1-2	TGCGCCAGCAGCCAAGAGTCGGACAGGGTAGAAGGCTACACCTTC	CASSQESDRVEGYTF
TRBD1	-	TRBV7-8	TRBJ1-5	TGTGCCAGCAGCTCCCAGGGGGTAAGGCAGCCCCAGCATTTT	CASSSQGVRQPQHF
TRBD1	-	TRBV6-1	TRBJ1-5	TGTGCCAGCAGTGGAACAGGGGGTTTCAGTCAGCCCCAGCATTTT	CASSGTGGFSQPQHF
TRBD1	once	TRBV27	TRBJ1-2	TGTGCCAGCAGTCCAGCCCGGGACAGGGAGGCCTATGGCTACACCTTC	CASSPARDREAYGYTF
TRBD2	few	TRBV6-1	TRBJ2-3	TGTGCCAGCAGTCGACTAGCGGGAGTAGATACGCAGTATTTT	CASSRLAGVDTQYF
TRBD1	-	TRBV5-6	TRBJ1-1	TGTGCCAGCAGATCTGACAGGGGTGAAGCTTTCTTT	CASRSDRGEAFF